This T cell receptor beta chain was captured by sequencing in a study of response to subunit inactivated influenza vaccine. General study findings and limits: Authors suggested that a seasonal influenza vaccination recruits few new T cells each time.

This clonotype was seen only a few times. Its antigen is undetermined. The germline V gene encodes CDR1 SGHTA and CDR2 FQGNSA. V was clipped by 5 bases and J by 2 bases, with 10 bases between them. This CDR3 spans 13 amino acids. TCRdb re-analysed the RT-PCR reads in MiXCR, keeping a single row per CDR3 protein. The repertoire holds 500,000 to 600,000 distinct CDR3 sequences, with about 7.6% as singletons. The J gene is TRBJ2-7, the V gene TRBV7-2, with D uncertain. The sample was PBMCs from blood, taken roughly 24 months after vaccination. The sequence derives from a man aged 50-75 years who received an inactivated influenza vaccine. CDR3 sequence: CASSKTATYEQYF. The CDR3 coding sequence is TGTGCCAGCAGCAAAACAGCCACCTACGAGCAGTACTTC.